A single sample gave rise to the 18 T cell receptor beta chains below, sequenced in a study of T cells after yellow fever vaccination. Each CDR3 protein is one row after TCRdb ran MiXCR on the 5' RACE reads. Among over 300,000 distinct CDR3 sequences listed, roughly 4.3% were seen once. This sample comprised PBMCs, obtained 5 days after the yellow fever booster vaccination. All receptors derive from a man aged 18-30 years who received the YFV17D yellow fever vaccine.

This clonotype was found a few times. This chain uses TRBV2 with TRBJ2-5, with D maybe TRBD1 (6 bases). This CDR3 spans 14 amino acids. V was pared by 8 bases and J by 2 bases, with 15 bases between. Germline V lookup: CDR1 SNHLY, CDR2 FYNNEI. CDR3 sequence (DNA): TGTGCCAGCGGGGGCCAGACGTCGCAAGAGACCCAGTACTTC. Protein sequence: CASGGQTSQETQYF.

This clonotype was detected a few times. V usage is TRBV12-3 or TRBV12-4 and J usage is TRBJ2-2; D is undetermined. CDR3 size: 14 residues. The V end lost 3 bases, the J end lost 3 bases, and 8 bases lay between the germline ends. The DNA of the CDR3 is TGTGCCAGCAGTTTGTCGCCCGACACCGGGGAGCTGTTTTTT. This translates into CASSLSPDTGELFF.

The chain has TRBV20-1 and TRBJ2-7, with D perhaps being TRBD1 or TRBD2 (7 bases each). Germline V lookup: CDR1 DFQATT, CDR2 SNEGSKA (reference sequence). CDR3 length: 15 amino acids. V lost 0 bases and J lost 3, with 15 bases in between. The CDR3 region is CSARDYRGGDYEQYF. CDR3 nucleotide sequence: TGCAGTGCTAGAGACTACAGGGGAGGGGACTACGAGCAGTACTTC.

The chain employs TRBV20-1 and TRBJ2-5, with D hard to call. The germline CDR1 and CDR2 sequences are DFQATT and SNEGSKA (reference sequence). The CDR3 is made up of 11 amino acids. Deletions cut 1 base from V and 4 bases from J, with 4 bases between. For the CDR3, the DNA is TGCAGTGCTAGAGTGGTAGAGACCCAGTACTTC. Amino acids: CSARVVETQYF.

This clonotype has a handful of counts. The chain combines TRBV6-5 with TRBJ1-6, with D unclear. The CDR3 sequence is 16 residues long. Per the germline V gene, CDR1 is MNHEY and CDR2 is SVGAGI. Trimming cost V 0 bases and J 1 base, with 7 bases left between them. CDR3 DNA: TGTGCCAGCAGTTACTCGCCAACATCCTATAATTCACCCCTCCACTTT. Protein sequence: CASSYSPTSYNSPLHF.

V and J are TRBV7-2 and TRBJ2-2, with TRBD2 as a possible D gene (7 bases). V was pared by 7 bases and J by 4 bases, with 19 bases between. The CDR3 extends over 16 amino acids. Germline loops: CDR1 SGHTA, CDR2 FQGNSA. DNA for the CDR3: TGTGCCAGCACCCTAAGGGGGGGACGCGGCACCGGGGAGCTGTTTTTT. As protein: CASTLRGGRGTGELFF.

This clonotype was seen many times. The CDR3 loop reads CASRLAGGYNEQFF. The CDR3 DNA is TGTGCCAGCAGACTAGCGGGGGGATACAATGAGCAGTTCTTC. The V call is TRBV6-1, the J call TRBJ2-1, with 12 bases aligning to TRBD2. The J segment lost 4 bases and the V segment lost 6 bases, leaving 1 base of the junction unmatched. Germline CDR1 MNHNS, CDR2 SASEGT. The CDR3 has 14 amino acids.

CDR3 coding DNA: TGTGCCAGCAGCGAGGGTCCCAATCAGCCCCAGCATTTT. Its translation is CASSEGPNQPQHF. This sequence joins TRBV7-2 and TRBJ1-5; D remains unclear. Germline assignment: CDR1 SGHTA and CDR2 FQGNSA. CDR3 length: 13 amino acids. Deletions cut 5 bases from V and 3 bases from J, with 8 bases between. Variable domain in full (rest from reference TRBV7-2 and TRBJ1-5): GAGVSQSPSNKVTEKGKDVELRCDPISGHTALYWYRQSLGQGLEFLIYFQGNSAPDKSGLPSDRFSAERTGGSVSTLTIQRTQQEDSAVYLCASSEGPNQPQHFGDGTRLSIL.

This clonotype was seen more than once but under ten times. The rearrangement joins TRBV12-3 or TRBV12-4 to TRBJ2-1; D may be TRBD2 (6 bases). This CDR3 has 16 residues. Trimming removed 5 bases from V and 0 bases from J, with 14 bases in between. CDR3: CASSPRLGSSYNEQFF. The CDR3, as DNA: TGTGCCAGCAGTCCACGACTAGGGAGCTCCTACAATGAGCAGTTCTTC.

The sample holds a few counts of this clonotype. The chain joins TRBV6-5 to TRBJ2-7, with a possible D match to TRBD1 (6 bases). V was trimmed by 5 bases and J by 5 bases, leaving 16 bases between them. The CDR3 totals 14 residues. Germline V CDR1 and CDR2: MNHEY, SVGAGI. CDR3: CASSLTGTHNEQYV. In DNA, the CDR3 is TGTGCCAGCAGTCTTACCGGGACACACAACGAGCAGTACGTC.

This clonotype was detected many times. The chain uses TRBV7-8 and TRBJ2-1; TRBD1 matches at 7 bases. Trimming took 5 bases from V and 4 from J; bases not matched to a gene: 5. Germline V CDR1 and CDR2: SGHVS, FQNEAQ. The CDR3 contains 14 residues. The CDR3 nucleotides are TGTGCCAGCAGCCTCCGGGACAGATACAATGAGCAGTTCTTC. It encodes CASSLRDRYNEQFF.

V and J are TRBV3-1 and TRBJ2-7, with D possibly called TRBD1 or TRBD2 (5 bases each). The CDR3 covers 12 residues. From germline, CDR1 is LGHDT and CDR2 YNNKEL (reference sequence). With 8 bases removed from V and 1 base from J, the gap between germline ends came to 9 bases. The DNA for the CDR3 is TGTGCCAGCGGCTGGGGGTCCTACGAGCAGTACTTC. Protein sequence: CASGWGSYEQYF.

J is TRBJ2-2 and V is TRBV19; TRBD1 is a possible D gene (6 bases). The germline CDR1 and CDR2 sequences are LNHDA and SQIVND (reference sequence). This CDR3 contains 16 residues. V was clipped by 0 bases and J by 3 bases, with 11 bases between them. CDR3 DNA sequence: TGTGCCAGTAGTATAGACTGGGGACACGACACCGGGGAGCTGTTTTTT. This codes for CASSIDWGHDTGELFF.

This clonotype showed up many times. The chain combines TRBV7-2 with TRBJ2-5; no clear D. The germline V gene has CDR1 SGHTA and CDR2 FQGNSA. The CDR3 sequence is 14 residues long. With 0 bases removed from V and 7 bases from J, the gap between germline ends came to 12 bases. CDR3 in DNA: TGTGCCAGCAGCTTAGCGAGCTCCCTAGGGACCCAGTACTTC. Translated, it gives CASSLASSLGTQYF. Based on the CDR3 plus reference TRBV7-2 and TRBJ2-5, the full variable domain is GAGVSQSPSNKVTEKGKDVELRCDPISGHTALYWYRQSLGQGLEFLIYFQGNSAPDKSGLPSDRFSAERTGGSVSTLTIQRTQQEDSAVYLCASSLASSLGTQYFGPGTRLLVL.

This clonotype was seen more than once but under ten times. The chain employs TRBV9 and TRBJ2-5, with 7 bases aligning to TRBD2. This CDR3 has 13 residues. V shed 2 bases and J 5 bases; nucleotides not matched to a gene: 3. Germline assignment: CDR1 SGDLS and CDR2 YYNGEE. In nucleotides, the CDR3 is TGTGCCAGCAGCGTGAGCGGGGTTGAGACCCAGTACTTC. As protein: CASSVSGVETQYF.

This clonotype was seen only a few times. The chain has TRBV7-2 and TRBJ2-1; 11 positions agree with TRBD2. Germline V gene data show CDR1 as SGHTA and CDR2 as FQGNSA. This CDR3 contains 15 residues. V was pared by 5 bases and J by 8 bases, with 8 bases of the junction left unmatched. The CDR3 coding sequence is TGTGCCAGCAGCGCGTTAGCGGGGGGGCCCCATGAGCAGTTCTTC. Translation: CASSALAGGPHEQFF. Full variable domain (remainder filled in from reference TRBV7-2 and TRBJ2-1): GAGVSQSPSNKVTEKGKDVELRCDPISGHTALYWYRQSLGQGLEFLIYFQGNSAPDKSGLPSDRFSAERTGGSVSTLTIQRTQQEDSAVYLCASSALAGGPHEQFFGPGTRLTVL.

This clonotype was observed a few times. The V gene is TRBV5-4, the J gene TRBJ2-1, with 10 bases that match TRBD2. The CDR3 consists of 20 residues. Trimming took 2 bases from V and 6 from J; bases not matched to a gene: 20. Germline CDR1 SGHNT, CDR2 YYREEE (reference sequence). The CDR3 nucleotides are TGTGCCAGCAGCTTCCACTTAAATTGGGTCGTAGCGGGGGGCTTCAATGAGCAGTTCTTC. Translated: CASSFHLNWVVAGGFNEQFF.

In this sample, this clonotype turned up many times. The chain recombines TRBV7-3 with TRBJ2-1; 11 bases are shared with TRBD1. Trimming at V came to 5 bases and at J to 9 bases, leaving 12 bases not matched to a gene. This CDR3 spans 16 amino acids. Germline CDR1 SGHTA, CDR2 FQGTGA. CDR3 protein: CASSLWTGGASSEQFF. The CDR3 DNA is TGTGCCAGCAGCCTCTGGACAGGGGGCGCATCTAGTGAGCAGTTCTTC.